The rows below give T cell receptor beta chains drawn from one sample of a study of cytomegalovirus exposure and HLA in healthy donors. The method was immunoSEQ multiplex PCR; TCRdb's version includes in-frame clones alone and lacks a portion of them. The repertoire holds over 95,000 clones, with 60% to 85% as singletons. Sequenced: PBMCs. These receptors were taken from a female donor in good health and CMV-seronegative. CDR3s include the opening cysteine and the closing phenylalanine or tryptophan. Fields, in order: CDR3 DNA, CDR3 protein, clone size, V gene, D gene, J gene. The D gene is left open where the match is weak. Rows give clone size only sometimes, using once, few, many, or a class for an expanded clone.

cdr3_nt: TGTGCCTGGACTCGGGAGGGAAGGAGCAATCAGCCCCAGCATTTT
cdr3_aa: CAWTREGRSNQPQHF
clone_size: NA
v_call: TRBV30
d_call: NA
j_call: TRBJ1-5

cdr3_nt: TGTGCCAGCAGCCCGACTAGCGGGGGCTGGGAGACCCAGTACTTC
cdr3_aa: CASSPTSGGWETQYF
clone_size: NA
v_call: TRBV5-4
d_call: TRBD2
j_call: TRBJ2-5

cdr3_nt: TGTGCCAGTAGTATAGGGCAGATGAACACTGAAGCTTTCTTT
cdr3_aa: CASSIGQMNTEAFF
clone_size: NA
v_call: TRBV19
d_call: NA
j_call: TRBJ1-1

cdr3_nt: TGCGCCAGCAGCACAGAAACGTCCAATGAGCAGTTCTTC
cdr3_aa: CASSTETSNEQFF
clone_size: NA
v_call: TRBV5-1
d_call: NA
j_call: TRBJ2-1

cdr3_nt: TGTGCCAGCAGCACAGGACAGGGAGTATCTCAGCCCCAGCATTTT
cdr3_aa: CASSTGQGVSQPQHF
clone_size: NA
v_call: TRBV7-9
d_call: TRBD1
j_call: TRBJ1-5

cdr3_nt: TGTGCCAGCGCCCGGGGGGAATTGAAGGCTTTCTTT
cdr3_aa: CASARGELKAFF
clone_size: NA
v_call: TRBV6-1
d_call: NA
j_call: TRBJ1-1

cdr3_nt: TGCGCCAGCAGCCCTGGACAGATTAATGAAAAACTGTTTTTT
cdr3_aa: CASSPGQINEKLFF
clone_size: few
v_call: TRBV4-3
d_call: NA
j_call: TRBJ1-4

cdr3_nt: TGTGCCAGTAGTGCAAGACAGGGTCGGACTTTCTTT
cdr3_aa: CASSARQGRTFF
clone_size: few
v_call: TRBV19
d_call: TRBD1
j_call: TRBJ1-1

cdr3_nt: TGTGCCAGTAGTGCTACTAGCGGGGCTAGCACAGATACGCAGTATTTT
cdr3_aa: CASSATSGASTDTQYF
clone_size: NA
v_call: TRBV19
d_call: TRBD2
j_call: TRBJ2-3

cdr3_nt: TGTGCCAGCAGCCCCCTTTGGACAGGCGCGAACACCGGGGAGCTGTTTTTT
cdr3_aa: CASSPLWTGANTGELFF
clone_size: few
v_call: TRBV5-4
d_call: TRBD1
j_call: TRBJ2-2

cdr3_nt: TGTGCCAGCAGCCGGACCTCAAAGGGGGAAAAACTGTTTTTT
cdr3_aa: CASSRTSKGEKLFF
clone_size: NA
v_call: TRBV5-4
d_call: NA
j_call: TRBJ1-4

cdr3_nt: TGTGCCAGCAGGTTAGCGGGGGGGGAATACAATGAGCAGTTCTTC
cdr3_aa: CASRLAGGEYNEQFF
clone_size: once
v_call: TRBV2
d_call: TRBD2
j_call: TRBJ2-1

cdr3_nt: TGCGCCAGCAGTCTTCAGGGAAATCAGCCCCAGCATTTT
cdr3_aa: CASSLQGNQPQHF
clone_size: NA
v_call: TRBV10-2
d_call: NA
j_call: TRBJ1-5

cdr3_nt: TGTGCCTGGGCGACAGGGGGAGGCTACGAGCAGTACTTC
cdr3_aa: CAWATGGGYEQYF
clone_size: NA
v_call: TRBV30
d_call: TRBD1
j_call: TRBJ2-7

cdr3_nt: TGTGCCAGCAGCTTGGGGGCGGGGTTATACGAGCAGTACTTC
cdr3_aa: CASSLGAGLYEQYF
clone_size: NA
v_call: TRBV5-6
d_call: NA
j_call: TRBJ2-7

cdr3_nt: TGTGCCAGCAGCGTACGGGGGGTAGATACGCAGTATTTT
cdr3_aa: CASSVRGVDTQYF
clone_size: NA
v_call: TRBV9
d_call: TRBD2
j_call: TRBJ2-3

cdr3_nt: TGTGCCTGGAGTGCTGGCCGTCAAATGCCCGAAGCTTTCTTT
cdr3_aa: CAWSAGRQMPEAFF
clone_size: NA
v_call: TRBV30
d_call: NA
j_call: TRBJ1-1

cdr3_nt: TGTGCCGCGCAGGCAGGGGCGAATTACAATGAGCAGTTCTTC
cdr3_aa: CAAQAGANYNEQFF
clone_size: NA
v_call: TRBV6-1
d_call: NA
j_call: TRBJ2-1

cdr3_nt: TGTGCCAGCAGCAATGCCCCGGGACAGAGCACAGATACGCAGTATTTT
cdr3_aa: CASSNAPGQSTDTQYF
clone_size: NA
v_call: TRBV7-8
d_call: TRBD1
j_call: TRBJ2-3

cdr3_nt: TGTGCCAGCAGCCGGGCGGGACAGAAATGGGACGAGCAGTACTTC
cdr3_aa: CASSRAGQKWDEQYF
clone_size: NA
v_call: TRBV7-2
d_call: NA
j_call: TRBJ2-7

cdr3_nt: TGTGCCAGCGGTGGACAGGGGGTAAATCAGCCCCAGCATTTT
cdr3_aa: CASGGQGVNQPQHF
clone_size: NA
v_call: TRBV6-5
d_call: TRBD1
j_call: TRBJ1-5

cdr3_nt: TGTGCCAGCAGCGTAGAACAGGGTTCTGAAGCTTTCTTT
cdr3_aa: CASSVEQGSEAFF
clone_size: few
v_call: TRBV9
d_call: NA
j_call: TRBJ1-1

cdr3_nt: TGTGCCAGCCTAAAGAATCCCGGACAGGGTTCCTACGAGCAGTACTTC
cdr3_aa: CASLKNPGQGSYEQYF
clone_size: NA
v_call: TRBV28
d_call: TRBD1
j_call: TRBJ2-7

cdr3_nt: TGCGCCAGCAGCCAAGAGTTCCAAGCAGGCAATGAGCAGTTCTTC
cdr3_aa: CASSQEFQAGNEQFF
clone_size: NA
v_call: TRBV4-1
d_call: NA
j_call: TRBJ2-1

cdr3_nt: TGTGCCAGCAGCTCCAGGGTTACAGGGGGCGTTCGAACTGAAGCTTTCTTT
cdr3_aa: CASSSRVTGGVRTEAFF
clone_size: NA
v_call: TRBV5-4
d_call: TRBD1
j_call: TRBJ1-1

cdr3_nt: TGTTCCAGCAGCCCTTGGGGGCCTGGAAGGTCCTATAATTCACCCCTCCACTTT
cdr3_aa: CSSSPWGPGRSYNSPLHF
clone_size: NA
v_call: TRBV7-9
d_call: NA
j_call: TRBJ1-6

cdr3_nt: TGTGCCAGCAGATCGACAGGGGTAGGCACTGAAGCTTTCTTT
cdr3_aa: CASRSTGVGTEAFF
clone_size: NA
v_call: TRBV2
d_call: TRBD1
j_call: TRBJ1-1